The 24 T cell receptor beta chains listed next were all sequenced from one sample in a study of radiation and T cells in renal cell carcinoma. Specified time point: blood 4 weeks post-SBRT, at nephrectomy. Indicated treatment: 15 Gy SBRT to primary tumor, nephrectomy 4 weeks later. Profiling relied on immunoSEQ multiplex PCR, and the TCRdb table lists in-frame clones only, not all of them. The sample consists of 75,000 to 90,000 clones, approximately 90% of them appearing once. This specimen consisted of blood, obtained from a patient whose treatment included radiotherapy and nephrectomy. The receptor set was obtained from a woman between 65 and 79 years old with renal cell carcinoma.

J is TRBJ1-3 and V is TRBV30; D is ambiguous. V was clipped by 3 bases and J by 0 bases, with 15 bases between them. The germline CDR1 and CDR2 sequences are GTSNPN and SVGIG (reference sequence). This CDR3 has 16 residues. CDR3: CAWRSTVKSSGNTIYF. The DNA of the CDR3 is TGTGCCTGGAGGTCTACAGTTAAGAGCTCTGGAAACACCATATATTTT. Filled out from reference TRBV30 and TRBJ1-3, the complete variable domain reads SQTIHQWPATLVQPVGSPLSLECTVEGTSNPNLYWYRQAAGRGLQLLFYSVGIGQISSEVPQNLSASRPQDRQFILSSKKLLLSDSGFYLCAWRSTVKSSGNTIYFGEGSWLTVV.

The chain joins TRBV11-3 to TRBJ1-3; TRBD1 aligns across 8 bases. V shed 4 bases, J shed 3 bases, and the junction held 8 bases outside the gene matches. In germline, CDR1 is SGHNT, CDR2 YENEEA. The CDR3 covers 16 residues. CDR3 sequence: CASSSPRGLLGNTIYF. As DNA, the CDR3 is TGTGCCAGCAGCTCGCCCAGGGGGCTTCTTGGAAACACCATATATTTT.

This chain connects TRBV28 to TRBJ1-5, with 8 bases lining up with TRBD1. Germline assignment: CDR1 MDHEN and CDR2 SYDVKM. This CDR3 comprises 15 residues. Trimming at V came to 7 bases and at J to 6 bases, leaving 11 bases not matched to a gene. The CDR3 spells CASIRSGGGGQPQHF. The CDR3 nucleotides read TGTGCCAGCATTAGATCAGGGGGCGGTGGTCAGCCCCAGCATTTT.

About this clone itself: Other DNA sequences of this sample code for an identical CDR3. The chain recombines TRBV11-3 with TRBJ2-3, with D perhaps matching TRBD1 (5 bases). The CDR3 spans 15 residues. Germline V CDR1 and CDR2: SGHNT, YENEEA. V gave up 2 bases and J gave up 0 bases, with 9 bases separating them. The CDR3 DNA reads TGTGCCAGCAGCTTAAGGGGCGGAAGCACAGATACGCAGTATTTT. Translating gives CASSLRGGSTDTQYF.

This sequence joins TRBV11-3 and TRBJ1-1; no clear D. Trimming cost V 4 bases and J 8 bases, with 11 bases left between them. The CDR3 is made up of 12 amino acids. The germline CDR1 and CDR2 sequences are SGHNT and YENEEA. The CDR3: CASSSGPREAFF. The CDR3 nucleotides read TGTGCCAGCAGCTCCGGGCCTCGGGAAGCTTTCTTT.

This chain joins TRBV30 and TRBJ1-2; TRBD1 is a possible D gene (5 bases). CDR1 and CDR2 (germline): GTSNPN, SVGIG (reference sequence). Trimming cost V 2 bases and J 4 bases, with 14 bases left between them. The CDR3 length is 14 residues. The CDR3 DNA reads TGTGCCTGGAGTCGGGGGAGCGGAACCTATGGCTACACCTTC. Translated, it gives CAWSRGSGTYGYTF. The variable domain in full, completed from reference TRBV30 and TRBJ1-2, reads SQTIHQWPATLVQPVGSPLSLECTVEGTSNPNLYWYRQAAGRGLQLLFYSVGIGQISSEVPQNLSASRPQDRQFILSSKKLLLSDSGFYLCAWSRGSGTYGYTFGSGTRLTVV.

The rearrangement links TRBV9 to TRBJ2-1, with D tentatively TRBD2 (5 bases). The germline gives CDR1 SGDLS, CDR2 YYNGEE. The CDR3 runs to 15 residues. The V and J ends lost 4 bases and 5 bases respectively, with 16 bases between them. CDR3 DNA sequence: TGTGCCAGCAGCCCATCCCCCACGGGGAACAATGAGCAGTTCTTC. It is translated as CASSPSPTGNNEQFF.

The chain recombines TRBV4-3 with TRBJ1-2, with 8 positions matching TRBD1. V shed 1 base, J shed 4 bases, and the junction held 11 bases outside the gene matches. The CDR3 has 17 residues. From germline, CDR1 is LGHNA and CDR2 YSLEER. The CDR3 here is CASSQGPGQEPFYGYTF. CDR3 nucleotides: TGCGCCAGCAGCCAAGGCCCGGGACAGGAACCCTTCTATGGCTACACCTTC.

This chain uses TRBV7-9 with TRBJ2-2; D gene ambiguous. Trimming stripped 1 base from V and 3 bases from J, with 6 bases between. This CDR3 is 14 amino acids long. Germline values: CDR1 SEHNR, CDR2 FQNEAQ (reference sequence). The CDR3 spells CASSLDGYTGELFF. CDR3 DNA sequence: TGTGCCAGCAGCTTAGACGGATACACCGGGGAGCTGTTTTTT.

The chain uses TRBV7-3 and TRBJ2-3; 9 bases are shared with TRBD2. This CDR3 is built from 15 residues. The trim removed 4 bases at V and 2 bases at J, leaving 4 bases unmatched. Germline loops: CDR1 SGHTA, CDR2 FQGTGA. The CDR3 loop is CASSSTSGYTDTQYF. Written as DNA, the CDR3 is TGTGCCAGCAGCTCGACTAGCGGATACACAGATACGCAGTATTTT.

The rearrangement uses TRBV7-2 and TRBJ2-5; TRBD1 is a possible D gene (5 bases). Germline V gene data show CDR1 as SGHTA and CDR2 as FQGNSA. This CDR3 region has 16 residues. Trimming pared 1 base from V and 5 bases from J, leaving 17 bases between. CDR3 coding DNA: TGTGCCAGCAGCTTAGGGTTCTCAGGGCTCCGGGAGACCCAGTACTTC. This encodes CASSLGFSGLRETQYF. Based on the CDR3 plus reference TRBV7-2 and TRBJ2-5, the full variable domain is GAGVSQSPSNKVTEKGKDVELRCDPISGHTALYWYRQSLGQGLEFLIYFQGNSAPDKSGLPSDRFSAERTGGSVSTLTIQRTQQEDSAVYLCASSLGFSGLRETQYFGPGTRLLVL.

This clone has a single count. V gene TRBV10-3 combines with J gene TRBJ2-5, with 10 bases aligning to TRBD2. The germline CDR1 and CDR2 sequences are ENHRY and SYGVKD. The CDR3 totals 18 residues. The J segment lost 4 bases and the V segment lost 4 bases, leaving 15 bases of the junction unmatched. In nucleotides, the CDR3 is TGTGCCATCAGTGGGACTAGCGGAGGGGAAGGGACGTCAGAGACCCAGTACTTC. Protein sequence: CAISGTSGGEGTSETQYF.

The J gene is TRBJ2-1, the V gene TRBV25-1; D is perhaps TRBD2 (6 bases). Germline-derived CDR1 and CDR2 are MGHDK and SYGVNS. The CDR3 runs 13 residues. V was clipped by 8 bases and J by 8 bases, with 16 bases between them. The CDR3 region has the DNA TGTGCCAGCGGGACTTTTACCGGGCATGAGCAGTTCTTC. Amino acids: CASGTFTGHEQFF.

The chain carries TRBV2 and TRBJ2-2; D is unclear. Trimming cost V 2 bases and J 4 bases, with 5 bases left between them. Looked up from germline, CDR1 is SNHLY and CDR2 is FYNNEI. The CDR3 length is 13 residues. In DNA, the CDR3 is TGTGCCAGCAGTGAAATACCCACCGGGGAGCTGTTTTTT. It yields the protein CASSEIPTGELFF.

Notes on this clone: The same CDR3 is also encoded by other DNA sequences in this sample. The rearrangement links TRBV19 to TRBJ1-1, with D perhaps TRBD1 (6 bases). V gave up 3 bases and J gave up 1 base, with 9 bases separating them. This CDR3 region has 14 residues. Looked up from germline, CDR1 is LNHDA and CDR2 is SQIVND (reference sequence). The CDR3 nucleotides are TGTGCCAGTAGTATTAGGGGGGGGAACACTGAAGCTTTCTTT. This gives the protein CASSIRGGNTEAFF.

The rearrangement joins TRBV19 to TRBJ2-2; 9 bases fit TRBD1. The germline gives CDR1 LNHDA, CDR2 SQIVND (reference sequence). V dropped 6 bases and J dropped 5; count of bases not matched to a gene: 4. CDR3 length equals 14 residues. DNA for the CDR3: TGTGCCAGTAGGCTAGACAGGGGGACCGGGGAGCTGTTTTTT. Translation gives CASRLDRGTGELFF.

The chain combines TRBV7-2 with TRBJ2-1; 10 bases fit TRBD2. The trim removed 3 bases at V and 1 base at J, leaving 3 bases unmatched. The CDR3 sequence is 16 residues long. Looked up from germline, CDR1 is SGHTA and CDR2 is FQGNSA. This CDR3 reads CASSLGSGGSYNEQFF. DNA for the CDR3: TGTGCCAGCAGCTTGGGTAGCGGGGGGTCCTACAATGAGCAGTTCTTC.

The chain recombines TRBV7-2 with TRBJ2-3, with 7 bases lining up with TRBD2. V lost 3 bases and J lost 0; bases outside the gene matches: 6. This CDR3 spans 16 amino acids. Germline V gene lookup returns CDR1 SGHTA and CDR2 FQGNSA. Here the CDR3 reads CASSLASGTSTDTQYF. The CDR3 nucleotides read TGTGCCAGCAGCTTGGCTAGCGGAACAAGCACAGATACGCAGTATTTT.

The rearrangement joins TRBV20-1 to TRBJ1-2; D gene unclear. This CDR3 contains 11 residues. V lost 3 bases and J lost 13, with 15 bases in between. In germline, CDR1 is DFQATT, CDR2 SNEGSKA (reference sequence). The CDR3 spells CSARAAPIGTF. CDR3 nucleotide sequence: TGCAGTGCTAGGGCCGCCCCTATCGGCACCTTC.

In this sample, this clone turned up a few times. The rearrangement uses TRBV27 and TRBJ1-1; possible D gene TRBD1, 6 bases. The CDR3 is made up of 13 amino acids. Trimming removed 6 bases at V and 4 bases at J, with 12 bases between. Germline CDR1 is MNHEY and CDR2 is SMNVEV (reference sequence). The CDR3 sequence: CASRKGGGTEAFF. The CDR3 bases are TGTGCCAGCAGAAAGGGGGGCGGCACTGAAGCTTTCTTT.

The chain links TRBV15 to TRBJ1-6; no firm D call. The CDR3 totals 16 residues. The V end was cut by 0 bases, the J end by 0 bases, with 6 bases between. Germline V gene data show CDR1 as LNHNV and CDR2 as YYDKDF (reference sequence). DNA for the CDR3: TGTGCCACCAGCAGAGACAGGAGCTCCTATAATTCACCCCTCCACTTT. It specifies CATSRDRSSYNSPLHF.

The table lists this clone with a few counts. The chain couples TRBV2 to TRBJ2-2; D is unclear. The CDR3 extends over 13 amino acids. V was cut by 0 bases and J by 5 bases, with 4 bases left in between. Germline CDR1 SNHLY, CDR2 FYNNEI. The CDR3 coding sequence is TGTGCCAGCAGTGAAGCTGTGACCGGGGAGCTGTTTTTT. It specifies CASSEAVTGELFF. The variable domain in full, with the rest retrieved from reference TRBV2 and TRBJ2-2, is EPEVTQTPSHQVTQMGQEVILRCVPISNHLYFYWYRQILGQKVEFLVSFYNNEISEKSEIFDDQFSVERPDGSNFTLKIRSTKLEDSAMYFCASSEAVTGELFFGEGSRLTVL.

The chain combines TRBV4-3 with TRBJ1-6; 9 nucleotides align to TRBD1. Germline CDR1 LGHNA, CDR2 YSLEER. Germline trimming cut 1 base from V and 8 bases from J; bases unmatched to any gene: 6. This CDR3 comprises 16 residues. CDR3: CASSQAWTGEDSPLHF. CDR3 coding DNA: TGCGCCAGCAGCCAAGCCTGGACAGGGGAGGATTCACCCCTCCACTTT.

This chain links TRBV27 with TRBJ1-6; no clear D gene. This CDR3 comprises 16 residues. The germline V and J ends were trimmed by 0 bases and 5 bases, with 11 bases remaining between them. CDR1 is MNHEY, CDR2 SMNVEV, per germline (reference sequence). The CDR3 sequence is CASSLSQGRNNSPLHF. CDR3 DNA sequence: TGTGCCAGCAGTTTATCGCAAGGACGGAATAATTCACCCCTCCACTTT.